Presented here are 19 T cell receptor beta chains from one specimen sequenced in a study of T cell changes during pregnancy in multiple sclerosis. Produced via immunoSEQ multiplex PCR; TCRdb's table is partial and in-frame only. The profile shows 70,000 to 95,000 clones, just under 95% of them singletons. The sample here was peripheral blood, taken in the first trimester of pregnancy. The receptors were sampled from a female donor with multiple sclerosis, enrolled in a pregnancy study.

The J gene is TRBJ2-5, the V gene TRBV9; D might be TRBD2 (7 bases). CDR3 size: 16 residues. Germline CDR1 SGDLS, CDR2 YYNGEE. V was shortened by 4 bases and J by 5 bases, with 21 bases between the two germline ends. The CDR3 is CASSPRGGGLIETQYF. The DNA for the CDR3 is TGTGCCAGCAGCCCCAGAGGGGGGGGGCTAATTGAGACCCAGTACTTC.

This clone was observed once. J is TRBJ2-5 and V is TRBV28, with 7 positions matching TRBD1. Germline CDR1 reads MDHEN; CDR2 reads SYDVKM. V was clipped by 5 bases and J by 2 bases; unmatched bases: 11. The CDR3 is 16 residues long. CDR3 residues: CASSRWPGQPQETQYF. The CDR3 region has the DNA TGTGCCAGCAGTCGATGGCCGGGACAGCCACAAGAGACCCAGTACTTC.

Points on this clone: Mismatch with germline at one junction end may stem from a read error. This specimen includes other DNA sequences encoding the same CDR3. The chain combines TRBV15 with TRBJ2-2, with a possible D match to TRBD1 (5 bases). The CDR3 length is 16 residues. Germline lookup yields CDR1 LNHNV and CDR2 YYDKDF (reference sequence). The DNA of the CDR3 is TGCGCCACCAGCAGAGATAAGGGGTCGAACACCGGGGAGCTGTTTTTT. Translation gives CATSRDKGSNTGELFF.

The V and J genes are TRBV11-2 and TRBJ1-2, with 10 positions matching TRBD1. The CDR3 has 13 amino acids. The V gene end was trimmed by 4 bases and the J gene end by 8 bases; junction bases not matched to a gene: 4. Germline lookup yields CDR1 SGHAT and CDR2 FQNNGV. The CDR3 region is CASSWTGGRGYTF. In DNA form, the CDR3 reads TGTGCCAGCAGCTGGACAGGGGGACGCGGCTACACCTTC. The full variable domain, completed using reference TRBV11-2 and TRBJ1-2, is EAGVAQSPRYKIIEKRQSVAFWCNPISGHATLYWYQQILGQGPKLLIQFQNNGVVDDSQLPKDRFSAERLKGVDSTLKIQPAKLEDSAVYLCASSWTGGRGYTFGSGTRLTVV.

The chain couples TRBV20-1 to TRBJ1-2; D gene unclear. The CDR3 contains 11 residues. V was cut by 5 bases and J by 6 bases, with 10 bases left in between. Germline CDR1 reads DFQATT; CDR2 reads SNEGSKA (reference sequence). The CDR3 nucleotides read TGCAGTGCTCGGACTACCCATGGCTACACCTTC. Protein sequence: CSARTTHGYTF.

The V and J genes are TRBV11-2 and TRBJ2-2, with TRBD2 matching 8 bases. The CDR3 is 14 residues long. The J segment lost 4 bases and the V segment lost 7 bases, leaving 5 bases of the junction unmatched. CDR1 SGHAT and CDR2 FQNNGV come from the germline V gene. CDR3 bases: TGTGCCAGCACCCCGGGGGGGCCCACCGGGGAGCTGTTTTTT. It codes for CASTPGGPTGELFF.

V is TRBV27 and J is TRBJ1-5; D not resolved. CDR1 and CDR2 from the germline V gene are MNHEY and SMNVEV (reference sequence). Between the trimmed V and J ends, which lost 2 bases and 9 bases, there was a span of 14 bases. This CDR3 is built from 14 residues. The CDR3 DNA reads TGTGCCAGCAGTTTAGTAGCTTTTATCATGCCCCAGCATTTT. Encoded protein: CASSLVAFIMPQHF.

As to this clone: The sample contains more than one DNA sequence encoding this CDR3. The chain recombines TRBV5-1 with TRBJ1-5; the D gene is possibly TRBD1 (6 bases). V lost 1 base to trimming and J lost 6 bases, with 8 bases between them. Germline assignment: CDR1 SGHRS and CDR2 YFSETQ. The CDR3 extends over 13 amino acids. CDR3 nucleotide sequence: TGCGCCAGCAGCTTGAGGGGGAGTCAGCCCCAGCATTTT. This encodes CASSLRGSQPQHF.

The chain combines TRBV2 with TRBJ2-7; TRBD2 might be the D (5 bases). The V end lost 6 bases, the J end lost 9 bases, and 18 bases lay between the germline ends. The CDR3 has 13 residues. CDR1 SNHLY and CDR2 FYNNEI come from the germline V gene. This CDR3 reads CASRTDFGTAQYF. The CDR3 nucleotides read TGTGCCAGCAGGACGGACTTCGGCACGGCGCAGTACTTC.

V and J are TRBV4-2 and TRBJ1-1; 8 nucleotides agree with TRBD1. The V and J ends lost 2 bases and 10 bases, in that order; junction bases with no gene match: 12. Germline V lookup: CDR1 LGHNA, CDR2 YNFKEQ. The CDR3 covers 15 residues. The CDR3 is CASSQPGQAVRGAFF. As DNA, the CDR3 is TGTGCCAGCAGCCAACCGGGACAGGCGGTCCGCGGAGCTTTCTTT.

The rearrangement links TRBV11-2 to TRBJ1-1; D unclear. Germline V gives CDR1 SGHAT, CDR2 FQNNGV. The CDR3 length is 17 residues. The V gene lost 2 bases and the J gene lost 4 bases, with 20 bases spanning the gap. CDR3 coding DNA: TGTGCCAGCAGCTTAAGGCAGGTAGGTGAGGAGGCCACTGAAGCTTTCTTT. It yields the protein CASSLRQVGEEATEAFF.

The chain uses TRBV4-1 and TRBJ1-1, with D possibly being TRBD1 (6 bases). The CDR3 spans 14 residues. Germline V lookup: CDR1 MGHRA, CDR2 YSYEKL. Trimming cost V 5 bases and J 3 bases, with 13 bases left between them. The CDR3 region is CASSIRQADTEAFF. CDR3 sequence (DNA): TGCGCCAGCAGCATACGACAGGCCGACACTGAAGCTTTCTTT.

The rearrangement uses TRBV5-4 and TRBJ2-7; TRBD2 agrees at 14 bases. Trimming at V came to 4 bases and at J to 0 bases, leaving 6 bases not matched to a gene. CDR1 and CDR2 (germline): SGHNT, YYREEE (reference sequence). The CDR3 is 17 amino acids. CDR3 amino acids: CASSRGLAGVSSYEQYF. The CDR3 DNA is TGTGCCAGCAGCAGGGGACTAGCGGGGGTTAGCTCCTACGAGCAGTACTTC.

The chain uses TRBV6-5 and TRBJ2-7; 8 bases are a match to TRBD1. With V trimmed by 5 bases and J by 3 bases, 6 bases remained unmatched. The CDR3 totals 14 residues. Germline V gene sequence: CDR1 MNHEY, CDR2 SVGAGI. Here the CDR3 reads CASSKSTGVYEQYF. In DNA form, the CDR3 reads TGTGCCAGCAGTAAATCGACAGGGGTCTACGAGCAGTACTTC.

The rearrangement uses TRBV27 and TRBJ2-3; unclear D gene. This CDR3 spans 11 amino acids. CDR1 MNHEY and CDR2 SMNVEV come from the germline V gene (reference sequence). Trimming cost V 11 bases and J 8 bases, with 14 bases left between them. CDR3 loop: CAVITAGTQYF. The CDR3 DNA is TGTGCCGTCATCACCGCCGGTACGCAGTATTTT.

The gene calls are TRBV27 and TRBJ1-2; 7 nucleotides align to TRBD1. This CDR3 is built from 15 residues. V was clipped by 5 bases and J by 3 bases; unmatched bases: 9. Germline V gives CDR1 MNHEY, CDR2 SMNVEV (reference sequence). CDR3: CASSPGDRSYYGYTF. The DNA of the CDR3 is TGTGCCAGCAGTCCCGGGGACAGAAGTTACTATGGCTACACCTTC.

The chain has TRBV18 and TRBJ2-1; D is unresolved. Germline assignment: CDR1 KGHSH and CDR2 LQKENI. This CDR3 region has 14 residues. The germline V and J ends were trimmed by 3 bases and 9 bases, with 15 bases remaining between them. CDR3: CASSPGPQRAEQFF. The CDR3 DNA reads TGTGCCAGCTCACCTGGCCCGCAACGTGCTGAGCAGTTCTTC.

This chain connects TRBV9 to TRBJ2-5; D perhaps matches TRBD2 (5 bases). This CDR3 is built from 13 residues. The ends were cut back, 3 bases at V and 7 bases at J, with 13 bases in the middle. Germline lookup yields CDR1 SGDLS and CDR2 YYNGEE. In DNA, the CDR3 is TGTGCCAGCAGCGCCGGACTCTTTGGGACCCAGTACTTC. This translates into CASSAGLFGTQYF.

The chain combines TRBV19 with TRBJ1-2, with D tentatively TRBD1 (6 bases). There are 13 residues in the CDR3. Germline CDR1 LNHDA, CDR2 SQIVND (reference sequence). Deletions cut 7 bases from V and 5 bases from J, with 14 bases between. The CDR3 loop is CASKGEQGYGYTF. The CDR3 nucleotides are TGTGCCAGTAAGGGGGAACAGGGATATGGCTACACCTTC.